The 6 T cell receptor beta chains below come from one sample, sequenced in a study of persistence of HIV-infected CD4 T cells. An overlapping HIV-1 Gag peptide pool stimulated these cells at 1 ug/peptide/mL. Sorted nonresponding memory CD4+ T cells were CD40L-negative, CD69-negative, CD45RO-high. The immunoSEQ assay was version 4, run in survey mode. The repertoire was sequenced with immunoSEQ multiplex PCR; TCRdb's copy has only in-frame clones and lacks some. This sample has roughly 32,000 clones, with roughly four fifths found just once. What these receptors recognize is not known. The sequences come from CD4+ T cells sorted from PBMCs after roughly 19-hour stimulation, collected from a patient who received antiretroviral therapy. The receptor set was obtained from an adult woman with HIV who was CMV-seropositive.

The chain recombines TRBV5-1 with TRBJ2-5, with 10 bases lining up with TRBD2. The CDR3 loop spans 16 amino acids. The V segment lost 0 bases and the J segment 5 bases; nucleotides outside the gene matches: 7. Germline CDR1 and CDR2: SGHRS and YFSETQ. CDR3 DNA sequence: TGCGCCAGCAGCTTGGGCTCTAGCGGGAGATTTGAGACCCAGTACTTC. It specifies CASSLGSSGRFETQYF.

This rearrangement joins TRBV28 to TRBJ1-2, with 9 bases identical to TRBD1. V shed 4 bases, J shed 5 bases, and the junction held 11 bases outside the gene matches. The germline CDR1 and CDR2 sequences are MDHEN and SYDVKM. This CDR3 has 16 residues. The CDR3 is CASSSQGALGSYGYTF. CDR3 DNA sequence: TGTGCCAGCAGTTCACAGGGGGCGCTGGGGTCGTATGGCTACACCTTC.

This clone turned up a few times. The V call is TRBV27, the J call TRBJ1-4; 7 bases match TRBD1. The CDR3 contains 16 residues. Per germline, CDR1 MNHEY and CDR2 SMNVEV (reference sequence). Trimming cost V 5 bases and J 8 bases; bases outside gene matches: 14. This chain's CDR3 is CASSPNPTGSQEKLFF. The DNA for the CDR3 is TGTGCCAGCAGTCCGAACCCGACAGGGAGTCAAGAAAAACTGTTTTTT.

The rearrangement joins TRBV30 to TRBJ2-3; possibly TRBD2 for D (7 bases). The CDR3 runs to 14 residues. Germline V lookup: CDR1 GTSNPN, CDR2 SVGIG (reference sequence). The V end lost 5 bases, the J end lost 3 bases, and 15 bases lay between the germline ends. The CDR3 nucleotides are TGTGCCTGGCGCGAAGGGGGAGGGACAGATACGCAGTATTTT. Translating it yields CAWREGGGTDTQYF.

The J gene is TRBJ1-1, the V gene TRBV4-1; D is uncertain. The CDR3 is 14 amino acids. V lost 3 bases and J 0 bases, leaving 8 bases between the germline ends. Germline V gives CDR1 MGHRA, CDR2 YSYEKL. The chain's CDR3 is CASSQAALNTEAFF. The CDR3 DNA reads TGCGCCAGCAGCCAGGCGGCATTGAACACTGAAGCTTTCTTT.

The chain links TRBV9 to TRBJ2-7; TRBD1 aligns across 7 bases. The CDR3 covers 15 residues. V gave up 4 bases and J gave up 1 base; unmatched junction bases: 8. The germline gives CDR1 SGDLS, CDR2 YYNGEE. CDR3 in amino acids: CASSLSTGSSYEQYF. The CDR3 bases are TGTGCCAGCAGCCTATCGACAGGGTCGTCCTACGAGCAGTACTTC.